What follows describes a single T cell receptor beta chain. TCRdb re-called the RT-PCR reads with MiXCR, one entry per CDR3 protein. The sample has some 960,000 distinct CDR3 sequences; roughly 17% are singletons. The germline V gene has CDR1 SGHRS and CDR2 YFSETQ. Trimming took 5 bases from V and 2 from J, leaving 6 bases between them. The CDR3 contains 12 residues. This specimen comes from a study of patients and donors after allogeneic stem cell transplantation. The chain couples TRBV5-1 to TRBJ2-3; the D is unclear. The sequenced sample was blood, either unsorted or a sorted T cell fraction (not recorded which). The receptor's source is a human donor who was either an allogeneic HSCT recipient or a stem cell or donor lymphocyte infusion donor (not recorded which). It is not recorded whose cells these are; they may come from a transplant donor. The CDR3: CASRGITDTQYF. CDR3 nucleotide sequence: TGCGCCAGCAGGGGCATCACAGATACGCAGTATTTT.